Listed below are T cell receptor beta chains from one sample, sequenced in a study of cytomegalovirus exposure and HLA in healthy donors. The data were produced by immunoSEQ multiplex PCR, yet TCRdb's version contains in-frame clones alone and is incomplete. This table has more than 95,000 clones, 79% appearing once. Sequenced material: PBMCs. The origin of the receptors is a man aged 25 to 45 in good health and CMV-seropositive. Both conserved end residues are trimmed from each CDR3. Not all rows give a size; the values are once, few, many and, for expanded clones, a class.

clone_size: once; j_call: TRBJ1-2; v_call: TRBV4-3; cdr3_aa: ASSQNPQGIYGYT
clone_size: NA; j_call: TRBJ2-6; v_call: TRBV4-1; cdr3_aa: ASRPFPVGTGGNSGANVLT
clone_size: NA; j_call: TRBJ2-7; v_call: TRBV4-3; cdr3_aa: ASSQRSTDGEQY
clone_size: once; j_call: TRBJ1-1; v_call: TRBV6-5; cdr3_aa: ASSYQGWNTEAF
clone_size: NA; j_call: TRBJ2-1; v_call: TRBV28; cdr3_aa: ASSFAPQGTYNEQF
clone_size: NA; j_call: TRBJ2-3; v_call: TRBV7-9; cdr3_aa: ASSRTSGRTDTQY
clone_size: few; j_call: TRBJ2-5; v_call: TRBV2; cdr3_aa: ASSQLETQY
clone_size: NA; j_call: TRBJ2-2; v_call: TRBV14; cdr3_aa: ASAGAFLAGTGELF
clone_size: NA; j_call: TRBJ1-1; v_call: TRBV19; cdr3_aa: ASKEGQGDTEAF
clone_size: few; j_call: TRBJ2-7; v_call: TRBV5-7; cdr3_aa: GGQCPYEQY
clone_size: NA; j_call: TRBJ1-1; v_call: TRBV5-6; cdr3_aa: ASLAVPEQEAF
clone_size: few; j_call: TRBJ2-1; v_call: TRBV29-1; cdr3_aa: SVDRGGRYNEQF
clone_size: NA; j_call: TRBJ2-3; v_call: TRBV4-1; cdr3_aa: ASSHLIGGGSTDTQY
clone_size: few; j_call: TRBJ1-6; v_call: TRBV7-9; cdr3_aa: ASSLMGQGNSPLH
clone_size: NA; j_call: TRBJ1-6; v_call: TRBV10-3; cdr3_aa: AISGSGRTGFLSPLH
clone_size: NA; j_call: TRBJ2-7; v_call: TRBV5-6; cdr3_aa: ASSLGASYEQY
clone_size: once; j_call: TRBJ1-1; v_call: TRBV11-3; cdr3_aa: ASSEQSGDPEAF
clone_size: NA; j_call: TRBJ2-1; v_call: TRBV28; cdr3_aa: ASSLWGLQQISYNEQF
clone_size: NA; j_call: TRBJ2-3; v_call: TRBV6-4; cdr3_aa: ATGQGGTDTQY
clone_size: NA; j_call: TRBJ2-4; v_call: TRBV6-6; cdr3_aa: ASSYLARGGIQY
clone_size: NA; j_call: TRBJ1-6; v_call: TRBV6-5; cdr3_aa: ASSGQYNSPLH
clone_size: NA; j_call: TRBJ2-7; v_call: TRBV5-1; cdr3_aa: ASSLLTTSGASYEQY
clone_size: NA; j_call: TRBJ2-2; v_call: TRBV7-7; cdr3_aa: ASSLNAQSGELF
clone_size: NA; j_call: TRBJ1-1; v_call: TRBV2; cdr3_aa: ASSVAGTNTEAF
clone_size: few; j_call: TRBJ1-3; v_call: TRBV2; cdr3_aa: ASSAQGPGNTIY
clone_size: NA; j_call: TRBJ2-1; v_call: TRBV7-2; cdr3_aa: ASSWTSWNEQF
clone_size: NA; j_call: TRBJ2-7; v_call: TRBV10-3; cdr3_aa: AISESAQGSYEQY
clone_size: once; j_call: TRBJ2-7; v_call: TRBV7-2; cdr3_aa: ASSLVGTSGYSYEQY
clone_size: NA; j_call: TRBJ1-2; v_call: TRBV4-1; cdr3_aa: ASSQGGQGIYGYT
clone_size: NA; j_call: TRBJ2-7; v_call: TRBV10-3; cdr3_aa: AISPSPSGGVSAYEQY
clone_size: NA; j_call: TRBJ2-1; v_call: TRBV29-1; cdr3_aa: SVRVGGRSSSSYNEQF
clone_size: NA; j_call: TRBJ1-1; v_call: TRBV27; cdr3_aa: ASQPGQGRGSEAF
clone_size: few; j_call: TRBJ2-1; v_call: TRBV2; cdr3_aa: ASSEAAGRSYNEQF
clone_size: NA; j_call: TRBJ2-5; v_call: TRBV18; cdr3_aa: ASSPPSRETQY
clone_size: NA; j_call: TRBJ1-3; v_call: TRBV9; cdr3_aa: ASSVGLENTIY
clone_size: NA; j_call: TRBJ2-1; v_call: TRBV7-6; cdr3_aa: ASSRGQGLTYNEQF
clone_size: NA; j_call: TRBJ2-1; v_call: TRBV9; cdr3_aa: ASSVEFAAYNEQF
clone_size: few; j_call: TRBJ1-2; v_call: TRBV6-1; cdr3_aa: ASSDGDGGPFYGYT